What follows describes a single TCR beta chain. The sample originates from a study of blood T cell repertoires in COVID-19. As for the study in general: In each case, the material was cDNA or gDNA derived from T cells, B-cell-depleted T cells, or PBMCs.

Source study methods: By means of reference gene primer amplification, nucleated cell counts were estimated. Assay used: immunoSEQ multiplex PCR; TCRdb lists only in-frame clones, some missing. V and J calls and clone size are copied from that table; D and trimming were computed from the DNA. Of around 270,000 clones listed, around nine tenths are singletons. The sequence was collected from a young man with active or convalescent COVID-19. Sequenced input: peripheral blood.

CDR3 loop: CASSPGGNNEQFF. The CDR3 DNA reads TGTGCCAGCTCACCGGGGGGAAACAATGAGCAGTTCTTC. The chain uses TRBV18 and TRBJ2-1; perhaps TRBD2 as D (6 bases). Trimming took off 3 bases at V and 5 bases at J, with 8 bases between the two ends. From germline, CDR1 is KGHSH and CDR2 LQKENI. This CDR3 has 13 amino acids.